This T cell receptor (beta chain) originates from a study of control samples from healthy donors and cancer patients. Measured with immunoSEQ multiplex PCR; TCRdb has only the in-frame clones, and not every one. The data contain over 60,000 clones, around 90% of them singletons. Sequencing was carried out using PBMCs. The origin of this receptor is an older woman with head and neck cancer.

This CDR3 is CASSLRGKGEGYTF. The CDR3 DNA is TGTGCCAGCAGTTTAAGAGGGAAGGGTGAGGGCTACACCTTC. The chain carries TRBV27 and TRBJ1-2; D is ambiguous. Deletions cut 2 bases from V and 8 bases from J, with 15 bases between. Germline-derived CDR1 and CDR2 are MNHEY and SMNVEV (reference sequence). The CDR3 has 14 residues.